This T cell receptor (beta chain) was documented in a study of regulatory T cells in long-lasting Graves disease. Time point denoted: newly diagnosed GD, antithyroid drugs for less than 3 months. PBMCs provided the RNA from which the TCR library was made. This clonotype was observed many times. CDR3-region Arm-PCR and iRepertoire HTBI primers produced the TCR beta libraries. TCRdb called the multiplex PCR reads again in MiXCR, with one record for every CDR3 protein. The table shows 500,000 or so distinct CDR3 sequences, with about 16% occurring only once. Germline V gene data show CDR1 as LNHDA and CDR2 as SQIVND (reference sequence). The V end lost 2 bases, the J end lost 5 bases, and 10 bases lay between the germline ends. This CDR3 is 14 amino acids long. These records were also assigned to another study, of T cells in Graves' hyperthyroidism and ophthalmopathy. That source notes: Hyperthyroidism was newly diagnosed in patients aged 18 to 65 (duration under 2 months).

The chain employs TRBV19 and TRBJ1-5, with D possibly matching TRBD1 (5 bases). The sequencing used peripheral blood mononuclear cells (PBMCs), collected at new diagnosis, from a patient treated with antithyroid drugs. This sequence was found in a middle-aged woman with Graves disease. For the CDR3, the DNA is TGTGCCAGTAGTATATCAGGGATTCATCAGCCCCAGCATTTT. The encoded protein is CASSISGIHQPQHF.